This entry features one TCR beta chain sequence. There are many counts of this clonotype. The target of this receptor is not known. There are no base qualities to consult, and no much larger clone falls within one base. This entry comes from a study of regulatory T cells in long-lasting Graves disease (dated by TCRdb to about 2021). With regard to the full study: In the newly diagnosed Graves' disease group, patients had been taking antithyroid drugs for less than 3 months. Peripheral blood TCR sequencing and RNA sequencing compared persistent Graves' disease patients with newly diagnosed Graves' disease patients. The study was registered as a clinical trial and conducted in China. A total of 35 or so samples were covered by TCR sequencing, comprising approximately 13 persistent and 20 or so newly diagnosed Graves' disease patients. General conclusions and limits of the study: A larger number of public clonotypes was shared among persistent patients (about 2,700) than among newly diagnosed patients (roughly 980). Compared with newly diagnosed patients, persistent Graves' disease patients had lower TCR Shannon entropy and fewer highly expanded clones, which suggests clonal expansion. Preferential use of TRBV28, TRBJ1-2 and TRBJ2-5 was observed in persistent disease, whereas TRBV20-1 and TRBJ2-1 were favored in newly diagnosed disease. Sequencing and analysis were restricted to the TCR beta chain. The authors acknowledged the small sample size as a limitation that may reduce accuracy. Because the primary lesion, thyroid tissue, could not be accessed, the study looked at peripheral blood alone.

The CDR3, from cysteine to phenylalanine, totals 14 residues. This entry keeps only the CDR3 DNA: 42 bases, framed from base 1. CDR1 and CDR2 are read off the germline V gene as MDHEN and SYDVKM. Cut back by 3 bases and 1 base, the V and J ends lie 10 bases apart. The library was produced with multiplex PCR. The data were produced on an Illumina HiSeq 4000. CDR3 regions were amplified by Arm-PCR with iRepertoire HTBI primers to construct TCR beta libraries. Before sequencing, the PCR products went through gel purification. Per the original workflow: Across samples, some 62 TRBV and roughly 15 TRBJ segments were identified and used for gene usage analysis of CDR3 amino acid clonotypes. COPE and FqMerger were used to merge the filtered high-quality paired reads into contigs. BLAST was used to align contigs to IMGT TRBV, TRBD and TRBJ reference genes, and CDR3 was defined according to IMGT. Clonotypes above 0.1% frequency were classified as highly expanded clones. Shannon entropy was used to measure repertoire diversity, and the Gini coefficient was used to measure V-J evenness. Clonotypes shared by more than one individual were considered public. TCRdb redid the processing of the public reads, applying fastp at Q25 and MiXCR, and retained in-frame beta chains. Each entry merges the rows of one CDR3 protein and shows their most common DNA and genes. These V and J calls derive from TCRdb rather than the authors' analysis. Across this sample there are approximately 230,000 distinct CDR3 sequences, with around 17% seen only once. Roughly 23% of the sample belongs to the ten largest clones.

The time point label on this specimen signifies: newly diagnosed GD, antithyroid drugs for less than 3 months. For both TCR sequencing and RNA sequencing, RNA was extracted from PBMCs in TRIzol. The diagnosis of Graves' disease followed American Thyroid Association guidelines. The patients came from an endocrinology department in Xi'an, China. From each patient, about 9 milliliters of peripheral blood was collected into an EDTA anticoagulant tube. Ficoll Paque Plus density gradient separation was used to isolate PBMCs, and no additional T cell sorting was done. An Agilent 2100 Bioanalyzer and agarose gel were used to check RNA quality, and a NanoDrop 2000 was used to measure RNA concentration.

Rearrangement joined TRBV28 to TRBJ2-7; TRBD1 might be the D gene, on 6 matching bases. This clonotype originated in a female donor with Graves disease. This specimen consisted of peripheral blood mononuclear cells (PBMCs), obtained at new diagnosis, from a patient treated with antithyroid drugs. The bases read TGTGCCAGCAGTTTCCCCGGGACATCCTACGAGCAGTACTTC. This encodes CASSFPGTSYEQYF. Full variable domain (CDR3 extended with the reference TRBV28 and TRBJ2-7 proteins): DVKVTQSSRYLVKRTGEKVFLECVQDMDHENMFWYRQDPGLGLRLIYFSYDVKMKEKGDIPEGYSVSREKKERFSLILESASTNQTSMYLCASSFPGTSYEQYFGPGTRLTVT.